This TCR beta chain was obtained from a study of T-cell memory formation after mild COVID-19. Study summary: The TCR clusters were mostly specific to one donor.

This clonotype was seen a single time. Germline V gives CDR1 SGHVS, CDR2 FNYEAQ. The CDR3 totals 16 residues. Deletions cut 0 bases from V and 2 bases from J, with 14 bases between. TCR alpha and TCR beta cDNA libraries with sample barcodes and UMIs came from 5'RACE using constant-segment primers. Each CDR3 protein is one row after TCRdb ran MiXCR on the 5' RACE reads. The repertoire includes roughly 620,000 distinct CDR3 sequences, roughly 18% of them detected once, and about 12% sits in the top ten. This sequence joins TRBV7-6 and TRBJ2-7, with TRBD1 as a possible D gene (6 bases). The sequencing sample was made of PBMCs or a T cell subset sorted from them (not recorded which). The origin of this receptor is an adult woman who had mild COVID-19 (a few samples of this study predate the infection). Cell type and time point are not known. The CDR3 DNA is TGTGCCAGCAGCTTAGCCAAGGGGGTACGAACCTACGAGCAGTACTTC. Encoded protein: CASSLAKGVRTYEQYF.